This T cell receptor (beta chain) was retrieved from a study of blood T cell repertoires in COVID-19. Study overall: Acute and convalescent COVID-19 samples came from the United States, Italy and Spain. Sources were T cells, B-cell-depleted T cells, or PBMCs; the material itself was cDNA or gDNA.

The CDR3 extends over 15 amino acids. Trimming cost V 6 bases and J 3 bases; bases outside gene matches: 8. CDR1 and CDR2 (germline): MNHEY, SVGAGI. In the study's own analysis: How many nucleated cells were present was estimated from reference gene primer amplification. Clones were read by immunoSEQ multiplex PCR, and TCRdb kept only the in-frame ones, dropping some. Clone size and the V and J calls come from that table; the DNA yielded D and trimming. The top ten clones hold approximately 2.6% of a sample with 200,000 to 250,000 clones, about 85% of them seen once. The gene calls are TRBV6-5 and TRBJ1-3; TRBD1 matches 7 bases. The origin of this receptor is a man in his forties or fifties who had recovered from COVID-19. The sequenced sample consisted of peripheral blood. Written as DNA, the CDR3 is TGTGCCAGCAGCGCCAGACAGGGATTTGGAAACACCATATATTTT. It codes for CASSARQGFGNTIYF.